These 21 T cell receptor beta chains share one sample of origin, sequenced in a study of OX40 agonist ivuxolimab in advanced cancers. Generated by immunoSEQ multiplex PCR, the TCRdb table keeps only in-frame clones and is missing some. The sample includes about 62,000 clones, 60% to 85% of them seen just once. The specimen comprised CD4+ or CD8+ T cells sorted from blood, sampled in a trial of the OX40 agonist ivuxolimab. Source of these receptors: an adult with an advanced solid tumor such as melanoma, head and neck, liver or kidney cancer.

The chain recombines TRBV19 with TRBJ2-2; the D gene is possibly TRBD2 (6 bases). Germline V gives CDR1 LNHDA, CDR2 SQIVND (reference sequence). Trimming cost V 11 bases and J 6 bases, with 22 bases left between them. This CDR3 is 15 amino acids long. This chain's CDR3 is CAAKDRDSSAGELFF. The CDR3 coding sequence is TGTGCCGCAAAGGACCGGGACTCTTCGGCCGGGGAGCTGTTTTTT.

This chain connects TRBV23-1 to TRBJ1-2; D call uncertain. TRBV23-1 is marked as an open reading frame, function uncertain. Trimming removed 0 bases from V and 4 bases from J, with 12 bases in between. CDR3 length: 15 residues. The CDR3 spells CASSQSKPDGYGYTF. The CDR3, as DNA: TGCGCCAGCAGTCAATCCAAACCCGACGGCTATGGCTACACCTTC.

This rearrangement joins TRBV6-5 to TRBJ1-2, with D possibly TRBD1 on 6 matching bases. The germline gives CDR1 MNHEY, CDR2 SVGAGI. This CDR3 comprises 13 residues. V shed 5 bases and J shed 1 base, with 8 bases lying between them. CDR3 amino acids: CASSTGINYGYTF. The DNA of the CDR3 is TGTGCCAGCAGTACAGGGATTAACTATGGCTACACCTTC.

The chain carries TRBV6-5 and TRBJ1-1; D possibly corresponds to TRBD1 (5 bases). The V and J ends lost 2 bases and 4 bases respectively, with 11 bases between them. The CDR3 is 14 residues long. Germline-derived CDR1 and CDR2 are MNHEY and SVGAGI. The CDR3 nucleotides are TGTGCCAGCAGTTACGGGCAGGGTGTCACTGAAGCTTTCTTT. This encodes CASSYGQGVTEAFF.

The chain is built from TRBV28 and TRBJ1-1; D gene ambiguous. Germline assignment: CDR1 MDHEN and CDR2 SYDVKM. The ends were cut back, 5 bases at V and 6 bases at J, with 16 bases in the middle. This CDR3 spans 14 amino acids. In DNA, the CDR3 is TGTGCCAGCAGTCTATCGACAAGTCGACCTGAAGCTTTCTTT. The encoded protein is CASSLSTSRPEAFF.

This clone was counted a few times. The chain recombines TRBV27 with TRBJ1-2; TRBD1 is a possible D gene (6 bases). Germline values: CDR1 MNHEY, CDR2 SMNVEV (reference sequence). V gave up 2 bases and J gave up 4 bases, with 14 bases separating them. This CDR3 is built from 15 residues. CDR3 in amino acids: CASSLSWDTGYGYTF. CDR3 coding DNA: TGTGCCAGCAGTTTAAGTTGGGACACGGGCTATGGCTACACCTTC.

In nucleotides, the CDR3 is TGTGCCAGCAGCTTGAGCGGGAGTGGATACGAGCAGTACTTC. This encodes CASSLSGSGYEQYF. This chain connects TRBV13 to TRBJ2-5; 8 bases align to TRBD2. The tail of the sequence fits TRBJ2-7 better, so the J call may be wrong. The CDR3 totals 14 residues. Germline CDR1 and CDR2: PRHDT and FYEKMQ (reference sequence).

CDR3 DNA sequence: TGCGCCAGCAGCCAAGATCGGGGGACCCGAGCCTACGAGCAGTACTTC. It specifies CASSQDRGTRAYEQYF. The V and J genes are TRBV4-3 and TRBJ2-5, with D perhaps matching TRBD2 (6 bases). TRBJ2-7 explains the end of the DNA better; the J call may be wrong. This CDR3 is built from 16 residues. Germline CDR1 reads LGHNA; CDR2 reads YSLEER.

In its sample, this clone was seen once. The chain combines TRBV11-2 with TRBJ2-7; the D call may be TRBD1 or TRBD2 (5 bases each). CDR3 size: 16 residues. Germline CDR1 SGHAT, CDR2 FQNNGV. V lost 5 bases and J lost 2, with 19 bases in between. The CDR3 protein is CASSTGPQEGAYEQYF. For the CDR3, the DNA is TGTGCCAGCAGCACGGGGCCTCAGGAAGGGGCCTACGAGCAGTACTTC.

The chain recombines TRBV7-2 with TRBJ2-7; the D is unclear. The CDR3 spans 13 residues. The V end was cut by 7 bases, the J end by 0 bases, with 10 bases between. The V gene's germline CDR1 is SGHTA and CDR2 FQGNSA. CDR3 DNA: TGTGCCAGCAACCCTACGGTCTCCTACGAGCAGTACTTC. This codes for CASNPTVSYEQYF.

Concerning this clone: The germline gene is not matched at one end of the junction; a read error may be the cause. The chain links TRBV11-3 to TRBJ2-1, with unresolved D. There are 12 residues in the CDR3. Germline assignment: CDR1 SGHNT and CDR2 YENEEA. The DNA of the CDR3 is TGTGCCAGCAGCTTAGAAGTCCCCTGTGACATCTTC. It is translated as CASSLEVPCDIF.

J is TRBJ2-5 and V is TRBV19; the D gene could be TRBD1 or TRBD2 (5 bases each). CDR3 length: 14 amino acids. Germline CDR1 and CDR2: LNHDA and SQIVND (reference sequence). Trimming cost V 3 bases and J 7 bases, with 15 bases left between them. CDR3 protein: CASSMGVGAGTQYF. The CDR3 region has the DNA TGTGCCAGTAGTATGGGGGTCGGGGCGGGGACCCAGTACTTC. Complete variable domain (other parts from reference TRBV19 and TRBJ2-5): DGGITQSPKYLFRKEGQNVTLSCEQNLNHDAMYWYRQDPGQGLRLIYYSQIVNDFQKGDIAEGYSVSREKKESFPLTVTSAQKNPTAFYLCASSMGVGAGTQYFGPGTRLLVL.

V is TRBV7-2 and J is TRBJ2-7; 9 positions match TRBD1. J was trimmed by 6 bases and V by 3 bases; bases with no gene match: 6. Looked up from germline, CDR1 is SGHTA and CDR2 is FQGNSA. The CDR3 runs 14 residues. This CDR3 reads CASSLRDRDPEQYF. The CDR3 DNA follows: TGTGCCAGCAGCTTGAGGGACAGGGACCCCGAGCAGTACTTC.

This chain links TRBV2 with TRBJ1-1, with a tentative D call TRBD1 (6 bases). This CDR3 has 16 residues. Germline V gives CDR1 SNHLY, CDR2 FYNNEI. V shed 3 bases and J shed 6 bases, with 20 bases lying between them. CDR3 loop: CASSDRWAGEGSEAFF. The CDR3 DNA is TGTGCCAGCAGTGATCGTTGGGCAGGGGAAGGCTCTGAAGCTTTCTTT. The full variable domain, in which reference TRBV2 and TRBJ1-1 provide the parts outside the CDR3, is EPEVTQTPSHQVTQMGQEVILRCVPISNHLYFYWYRQILGQKVEFLVSFYNNEISEKSEIFDDQFSVERPDGSNFTLKIRSTKLEDSAMYFCASSDRWAGEGSEAFFGQGTRLTVV.

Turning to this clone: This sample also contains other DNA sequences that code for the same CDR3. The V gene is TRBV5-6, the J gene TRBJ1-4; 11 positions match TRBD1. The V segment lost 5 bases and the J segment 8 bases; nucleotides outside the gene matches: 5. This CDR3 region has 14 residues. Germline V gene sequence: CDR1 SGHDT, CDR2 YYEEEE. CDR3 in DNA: TGTGCCAGCAGTCGGGGACAGGGGGTGGAAAAACTGTTTTTT. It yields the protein CASSRGQGVEKLFF.

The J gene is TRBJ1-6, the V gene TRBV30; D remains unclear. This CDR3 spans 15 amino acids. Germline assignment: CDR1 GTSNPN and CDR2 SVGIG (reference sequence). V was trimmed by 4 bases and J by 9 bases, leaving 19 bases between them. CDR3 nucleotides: TGTGCCTGGAACCCGGCCCGGGTCCAGAGTTCACCCCTCCACTTT. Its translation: CAWNPARVQSSPLHF.

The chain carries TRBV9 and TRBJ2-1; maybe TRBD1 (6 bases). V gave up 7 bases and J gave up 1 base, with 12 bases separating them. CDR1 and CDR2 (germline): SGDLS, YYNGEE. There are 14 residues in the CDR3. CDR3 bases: TGTGCCAGCGGGGGCGGTGCGTCCTACAATGAGCAGTTCTTC. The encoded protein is CASGGGASYNEQFF.

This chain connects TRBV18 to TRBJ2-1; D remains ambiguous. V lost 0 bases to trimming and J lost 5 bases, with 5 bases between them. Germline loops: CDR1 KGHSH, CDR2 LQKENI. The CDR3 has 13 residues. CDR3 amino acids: CASSPPDHNEQFF. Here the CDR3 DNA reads TGTGCCAGCTCACCACCCGACCACAATGAGCAGTTCTTC.

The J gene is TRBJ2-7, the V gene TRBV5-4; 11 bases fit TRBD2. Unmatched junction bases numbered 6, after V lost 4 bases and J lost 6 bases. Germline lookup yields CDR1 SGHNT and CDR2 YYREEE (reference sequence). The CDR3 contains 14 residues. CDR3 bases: TGTGCCAGCAGCCCGGGACTAGCGGTTCCCGAGCAGTACTTC. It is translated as CASSPGLAVPEQYF.

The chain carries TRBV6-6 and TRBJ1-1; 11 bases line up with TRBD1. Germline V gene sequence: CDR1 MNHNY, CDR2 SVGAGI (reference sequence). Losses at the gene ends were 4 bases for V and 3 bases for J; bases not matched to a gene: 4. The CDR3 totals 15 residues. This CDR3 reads CASSSGTGGDTEAFF. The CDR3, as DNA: TGTGCCAGCAGTTCGGGGACAGGGGGAGACACTGAAGCTTTCTTT.

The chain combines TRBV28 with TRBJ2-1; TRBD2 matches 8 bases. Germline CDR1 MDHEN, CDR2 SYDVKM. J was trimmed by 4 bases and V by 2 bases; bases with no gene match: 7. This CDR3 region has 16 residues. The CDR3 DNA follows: TGTGCCAGCAGTTTAACCAGCGGGGGCCGATACAATGAGCAGTTCTTC. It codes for CASSLTSGGRYNEQFF.